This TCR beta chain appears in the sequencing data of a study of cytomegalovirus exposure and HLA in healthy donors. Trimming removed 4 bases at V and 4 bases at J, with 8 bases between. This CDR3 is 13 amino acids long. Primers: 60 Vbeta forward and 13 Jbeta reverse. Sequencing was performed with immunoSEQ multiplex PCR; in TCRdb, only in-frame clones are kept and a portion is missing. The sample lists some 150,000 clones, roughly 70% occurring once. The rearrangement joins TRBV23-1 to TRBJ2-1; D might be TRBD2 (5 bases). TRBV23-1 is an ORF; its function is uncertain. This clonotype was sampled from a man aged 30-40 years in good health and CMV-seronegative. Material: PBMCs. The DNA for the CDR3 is TGCGCCAGCAGTCTTACTAGTTACAATGAGCAGTTCTTC. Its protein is CASSLTSYNEQFF.